This T cell receptor beta chain was found in a study of blood T cells in healthy people across ages. Points from the study as a whole: Estimates of total diversity, which came from one million sequenced T cells, were considered to be underestimates. Naive CD4+ cells and diversity were both higher in long-lived donors than in aged donors.

Healthy individuals of Caucasian origin from Russia, aged roughly 6 to 95, served as donors. The CDR3 sequence is 13 residues long. The germline CDR1 and CDR2 sequences are MNHEY and SVGAGI. With 4 bases removed from V and 3 bases from J, the gap between germline ends came to 9 bases. Concerning this clonotype: The antigen remains undetermined.

A J-beta primer mix and a sample-barcoded 5' primer were used in a second PCR of roughly 6 to 12 cycles. Every molecule of cDNA carried a tag from a template-switch adaptor with 12 random nucleotides. TCRdb recomputed calls from the 5' RACE reads with MiXCR, one row per CDR3 protein. The table lists some 1,800,000 distinct CDR3 sequences, about two fifths of them singletons. The genes are TRBV6-5 and TRBJ1-2; a weak D match, TRBD1 (5 bases). What was sequenced was blood. The sequence derives from a human donor in good health. CDR3 residues: CASSCSGHYGYTF. The DNA for the CDR3 is TGTGCCAGCAGTTGCTCGGGACACTATGGCTACACCTTC.